This entry lists 2 T cell receptor beta chains sequenced from one sample in a study of blood T cell repertoires in COVID-19. Sequencing was performed with immunoSEQ multiplex PCR; in TCRdb, only in-frame clones are kept and a portion is missing. The repertoire holds under 95,000 clones, with 88% as singletons. The sample was peripheral blood. Every receptor here comes from a human donor in a cohort sampled during active COVID-19.

CDR3 amino acids: CSASTADSNQPQHF. The CDR3 DNA reads as TGCAGTGCTAGTACTGCTGATAGCAATCAGCCCCAGCATTTT. The genes are TRBV20-1 and TRBJ1-5; D not certain. This CDR3 is built from 14 residues. Deletions cut 3 bases from V and 0 bases from J, with 9 bases between. CDR1 and CDR2 from the germline V gene are DFQATT and SNEGSKA (reference sequence).

This sequence joins TRBV5-6 and TRBJ2-1, with 9 bases that match TRBD2. V lost 1 base to trimming and J lost 4 bases; unmatched junction nucleotides: 6. The CDR3 runs 16 residues. The germline CDR1 and CDR2 sequences are SGHDT and YYEEEE. DNA of the CDR3: TGTGCCAGCAGCTTGAGAAGGCTAGCGGGGTACAATGAGCAGTTCTTC. Residues: CASSLRRLAGYNEQFF.